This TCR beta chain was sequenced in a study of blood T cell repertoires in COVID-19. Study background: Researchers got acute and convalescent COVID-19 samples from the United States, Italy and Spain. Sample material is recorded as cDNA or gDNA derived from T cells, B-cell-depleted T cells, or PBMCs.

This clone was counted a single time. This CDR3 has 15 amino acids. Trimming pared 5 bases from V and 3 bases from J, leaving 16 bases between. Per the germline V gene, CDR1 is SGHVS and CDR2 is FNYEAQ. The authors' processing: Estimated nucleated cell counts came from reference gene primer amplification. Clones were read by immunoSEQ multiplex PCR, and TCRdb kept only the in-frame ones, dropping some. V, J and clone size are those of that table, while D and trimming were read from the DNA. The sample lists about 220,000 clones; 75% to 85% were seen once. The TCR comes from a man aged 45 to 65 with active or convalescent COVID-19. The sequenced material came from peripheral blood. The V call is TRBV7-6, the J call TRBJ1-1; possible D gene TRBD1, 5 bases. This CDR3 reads CASSHSPDSHTEAFF. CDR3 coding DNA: TGTGCCAGCAGCCATAGTCCAGACAGTCACACTGAAGCTTTCTTT.